These 28 T cell receptor beta chains were sequenced from one sample in a study of T-cell memory formation after mild COVID-19. TCRdb itself ran the 5' RACE reads through MiXCR, one entry per CDR3 protein. The table records a few hundred thousand distinct CDR3 sequences, about a sixth of them present only once. The sequenced sample was PBMCs or a T cell subset sorted from them (not recorded which). These receptors all come from a young man who had mild COVID-19 (a few samples of this study predate the infection). Cell type and time point are not known.

This clonotype was observed a few times. One end of the junction is discordant with germline, which a read error may explain. The chain combines TRBV18 with TRBJ2-6, with no clear D. Germline V CDR1 and CDR2: KGHSH, LQKENI. The CDR3 totals 12 residues. This CDR3 is CASSPWANVLTF. The CDR3 DNA sequence: TGTGCCAGCTCACCCTGGGCTAACGTCCTGACTTTC.

The V gene is TRBV4-1, the J gene TRBJ2-3, with TRBD1 matching 7 bases. Losses at the gene ends were 3 bases for V and 0 bases for J; bases not matched to a gene: 9. CDR1 is MGHRA and CDR2 is YSYEKL in the germline V gene. This CDR3 comprises 17 residues. The chain's CDR3 is CASSHRDSITSTDTQYF. The DNA for the CDR3 is TGCGCCAGCAGCCATCGGGACAGCATAACTAGCACAGATACGCAGTATTTT.

This chain links TRBV4-1 with TRBJ1-1; D is perhaps TRBD1 (6 bases). This CDR3 is built from 15 residues. In germline, CDR1 is MGHRA, CDR2 YSYEKL. The V end lost 2 bases, the J end lost 6 bases, and 16 bases lay between the germline ends. As DNA, the CDR3 is TGCGCCAGCAGCCAACCTACTTCAGGGGATGCTGAAGCTTTCTTT. Translation: CASSQPTSGDAEAFF.

The rearrangement uses TRBV6-2 or TRBV6-3 and TRBJ2-1, with 7 bases aligning to TRBD1. V dropped 5 bases and J dropped 0; count of bases not matched to a gene: 4. Germline lookup yields CDR1 MNHEY and CDR2 SVGEGT. CDR3 length: 15 amino acids. DNA of the CDR3: TGTGCCAGCAGTCGCCGACAGGGCTCCTACAATGAGCAGTTCTTC. This translates into CASSRRQGSYNEQFF.

Ten or more counts support this clonotype. The rearrangement uses TRBV5-1 and TRBJ2-5; 7 bases map to TRBD1. Losses at the gene ends were 2 bases for V and 4 bases for J; bases not matched to a gene: 8. The CDR3 consists of 15 residues. In germline, CDR1 is SGHRS, CDR2 YFSETQ. The CDR3: CASSFSTGARETQYF. Here the CDR3 DNA reads TGCGCCAGCAGCTTTTCAACAGGGGCTAGAGAGACCCAGTACTTC.

CDR3 coding DNA: TGTGCCAGCAGCTGGGACAGTGCTGAAGCTTTCTTT. It specifies CASSWDSAEAFF. The V and J genes are TRBV12-3 or TRBV12-4 and TRBJ1-1, with 7 bases lining up with TRBD1. The CDR3 spans 12 residues. V was clipped by 6 bases and J by 6 bases; unmatched bases: 4.

The CDR3 region has the DNA TGCGCCAGCAGCCGAGGACTAGCGGGGCCCCGGGAGCTGTTTTTT. Encoded protein: CASSRGLAGPRELFF. The V and J genes are TRBV4-1 and TRBJ2-2; 12 positions agree with TRBD2. This CDR3 spans 15 amino acids. Germline CDR1 is MGHRA and CDR2 is YSYEKL. With V trimmed by 4 bases and J by 9 bases, 6 bases remained unmatched.

This chain uses TRBV13 with TRBJ1-1; D might be TRBD1 (5 bases). Trimming took 5 bases from V and 4 from J, leaving 20 bases between them. The CDR3 contains 16 residues. Germline loops: CDR1 PRHDT, CDR2 FYEKMQ (reference sequence). The CDR3 loop reads CASSQYGGGGSTEAFF. CDR3 nucleotides: TGTGCCAGCAGCCAGTACGGGGGGGGAGGAAGCACTGAAGCTTTCTTT. Using reference TRBV13 and TRBJ1-1 for the parts outside the CDR3, the full variable domain is AAGVIQSPRHLIKEKRETATLKCYPIPRHDTVYWYQQGPGQDPQFLISFYEKMQSDKGSIPDRFSAQQFSDYHSELNMSSLELGDSALYFCASSQYGGGGSTEAFFGQGTRLTVV.

J is TRBJ2-3 and V is TRBV7-2; D might be TRBD2 (5 bases). Germline CDR1 is SGHTA and CDR2 is FQGNSA. This CDR3 has 16 residues. V lost 1 base and J 2 bases, leaving 13 bases between the germline ends. Here the CDR3 reads CASSLGLAAYTDTQYF. CDR3 nucleotides: TGTGCCAGCAGCTTAGGGCTAGCCGCTTACACAGATACGCAGTATTTT.

The chain employs TRBV4-1 and TRBJ1-4; D is perhaps TRBD1 (6 bases). The V end lost 5 bases, the J end lost 2 bases, and 24 bases lay between the germline ends. This CDR3 is built from 19 residues. Per the germline V gene, CDR1 is MGHRA and CDR2 is YSYEKL. Here the CDR3 DNA reads TGCGCCAGCAGCTCCAAGGGCGATGGGGGGGCGGTGACTAATGAAAAACTGTTTTTT. Encoded protein: CASSSKGDGGAVTNEKLFF.

The table lists this clonotype with a few counts. This rearrangement joins TRBV4-3 to TRBJ1-1; TRBD1 agrees at 7 bases. Germline-derived CDR1 and CDR2 are LGHNA and YSLEER. Trimming took 0 bases from V and 5 from J; bases not matched to a gene: 9. The CDR3 is 16 amino acids. This CDR3 reads CASSQDLRQGGTEAFF. The DNA for the CDR3 is TGCGCCAGCAGCCAAGATTTGAGACAGGGAGGAACTGAAGCTTTCTTT.

The CDR3 sequence is CASSGTSGGFTDTQYF. CDR3 sequence (DNA): TGTGCCAGCAGCGGCACTAGCGGGGGCTTCACAGATACGCAGTATTTT. The V call is TRBV7-9, the J call TRBJ2-3; TRBD2 aligns across 11 bases. Germline V lookup: CDR1 SEHNR, CDR2 FQNEAQ (reference sequence). The V segment lost 5 bases and the J segment 2 bases; nucleotides outside the gene matches: 6. CDR3 length: 16 amino acids.

The chain carries TRBV10-3 and TRBJ2-5, with a tentative D call TRBD2 (6 bases). CDR3 length equals 14 residues. Trimming cost V 3 bases and J 3 bases, with 11 bases left between them. Per germline, CDR1 ENHRY and CDR2 SYGVKD. DNA for the CDR3: TGTGCCATCAGTGACCTTAGCGGAAAAGAGACCCAGTACTTC. This sequence encodes CAISDLSGKETQYF.

This rearrangement joins TRBV20-1 to TRBJ1-5; no clear D gene. Trimming took off 2 bases at V and 7 bases at J, with 12 bases between the two ends. The germline CDR1 and CDR2 sequences are DFQATT and SNEGSKA (reference sequence). The CDR3 is made up of 13 amino acids. The CDR3 region is CSARPTLGQPQHF. CDR3 in DNA: TGCAGTGCTAGACCCACTCTAGGGCAGCCCCAGCATTTT.

The chain carries TRBV5-1 and TRBJ2-1; TRBD2 aligns across 15 bases. This CDR3 comprises 18 residues. Per the germline V gene, CDR1 is SGHRS and CDR2 is YFSETQ. J lost 0 bases, V lost 3 bases, and 4 bases had no gene match. The CDR3 here is CASSSGTSGRSSYNEQFF. The CDR3, as DNA: TGCGCCAGCAGCTCCGGGACTAGCGGGAGGAGCTCCTACAATGAGCAGTTCTTC.

This clonotype was detected a few times. The chain links TRBV3-1 to TRBJ1-5; no definite D call. Germline CDR1 reads LGHDT; CDR2 reads YNNKEL (reference sequence). This CDR3 comprises 14 residues. Deletions cut 0 bases from V and 0 bases from J, with 3 bases between. The CDR3 reads CASSQDDSNQPQHF. CDR3 coding DNA: TGTGCCAGCAGCCAAGACGATAGCAATCAGCCCCAGCATTTT.

A few counts support this clonotype. V usage is TRBV6-5 and J usage is TRBJ1-1, with unresolved D. The CDR3 has 12 amino acids. Germline CDR1 reads MNHEY; CDR2 reads SVGAGI. Trimming shortened V by 2 bases and J by 1 base, and 2 bases separated the two germline ends. DNA for the CDR3: TGTGCCAGCAGTTACCAGAACACTGAAGCTTTCTTT. Amino acid sequence: CASSYQNTEAFF.

This clonotype was detected only a few times. V gene TRBV4-2 combines with J gene TRBJ2-1, with 8 nucleotides matching TRBD2. Germline-derived CDR1 and CDR2 are LGHNA and YNFKEQ. Trimming cost V 0 bases and J 6 bases; bases outside gene matches: 4. The CDR3 has 15 amino acids. CDR3 sequence: CASSQDRGGFNEQFF. CDR3 sequence (DNA): TGTGCCAGCAGCCAAGATCGGGGGGGCTTCAATGAGCAGTTCTTC.

This clonotype was recorded a few times. The J gene is TRBJ2-5, the V gene TRBV12-3 or TRBV12-4; TRBD1 matches at 7 bases. CDR3 length: 14 amino acids. Losses at the gene ends were 6 bases for V and 9 bases for J; bases not matched to a gene: 13. The CDR3 here is CASRYTGVQAAQYF. The CDR3 bases are TGTGCCAGCAGATACACAGGGGTTCAGGCAGCCCAGTACTTC.

The table lists this clonotype with many counts. This chain connects TRBV14 to TRBJ2-1; 7 bases agree with TRBD2. J gave up 3 bases and V 7 bases, and 3 bases lay outside the gene matches. Germline V lookup: CDR1 SGHDN, CDR2 FVKESK. The CDR3 loop spans 13 amino acids. The CDR3 spells CASTSGNYNEQFF. CDR3 bases: TGTGCCAGCACTAGCGGAAACTACAATGAGCAGTTCTTC. The whole variable domain, remainder taken from reference TRBV14 and TRBJ2-1, is EAGVTQFPSHSVIEKGQTVTLRCDPISGHDNLYWYRRVMGKEIKFLLHFVKESKQDESGMPNNRFLAERTGGTYSTLKVQPAELEDSGVYFCASTSGNYNEQFFGPGTRLTVL.

This clonotype occurred a few times. This chain links TRBV20-1 with TRBJ2-3, with D perhaps matching TRBD1 or TRBD2 (5 bases each). V was cut by 0 bases and J by 3 bases, with 7 bases left in between. From germline, CDR1 is DFQATT and CDR2 SNEGSKA (reference sequence). The CDR3 spans 13 residues. The CDR3 region is CSAREGPTDTQYF. The CDR3 region has the DNA TGCAGTGCTAGAGAGGGACCTACAGATACGCAGTATTTT.

This clonotype was seen more than once but under ten times. The chain has TRBV7-3 and TRBJ2-1, with a tentative D call TRBD2 (6 bases). The V gene's germline CDR1 is SGHTA and CDR2 FQGTGA. Trimming shortened V by 1 base and J by 12 bases, and 16 bases separated the two germline ends. The CDR3 length is 14 residues. The CDR3 region is CASSLNGRNRSQFF. The CDR3 nucleotides are TGTGCCAGCAGCTTAAATGGGAGGAACAGGTCGCAGTTCTTC.

The rearrangement links TRBV2 to TRBJ2-1; 12 nucleotides line up with TRBD2. The ends lost 5 bases at V and 9 bases at J; junction bases unmatched: 8. The CDR3 runs 15 residues. In germline, CDR1 is SNHLY, CDR2 FYNNEI. CDR3: CASSPWTSGAGEQFF. In nucleotides, the CDR3 is TGTGCCAGCAGTCCTTGGACTAGCGGGGCCGGTGAGCAGTTCTTC. Filled out from reference TRBV2 and TRBJ2-1, the complete variable domain reads EPEVTQTPSHQVTQMGQEVILRCVPISNHLYFYWYRQILGQKVEFLVSFYNNEISEKSEIFDDQFSVERPDGSNFTLKIRSTKLEDSAMYFCASSPWTSGAGEQFFGPGTRLTVL.

The V call is TRBV9, the J call TRBJ2-3; 15 nucleotides agree with TRBD2. V lost 3 bases, J lost 4 bases, and 6 bases stayed unmatched. This CDR3 has 17 amino acids. CDR1 SGDLS and CDR2 YYNGEE come from the germline V gene. The CDR3 region has the DNA TGTGCCAGCAGCGCCGGGACTAGCGGGGGGCCCCCAGATACGCAGTATTTT. This sequence encodes CASSAGTSGGPPDTQYF.

The sample holds a few counts of this clonotype. This chain joins TRBV12-3 or TRBV12-4 and TRBJ2-2; D remains ambiguous. CDR3 length: 14 residues. The V gene lost 1 base and the J gene lost 5 bases, with 8 bases spanning the gap. Here the CDR3 reads CASSLGLDTGELFF. In DNA, the CDR3 is TGTGCCAGCAGTTTAGGGCTAGATACCGGGGAGCTGTTTTTT.

J is TRBJ2-5 and V is TRBV4-1; D not certain. The ends were cut back, 4 bases at V and 7 bases at J, with 19 bases in the middle. Germline V CDR1 and CDR2: MGHRA, YSYEKL. The CDR3 runs 15 residues. CDR3: CASSPTVTGAATQYF. CDR3 nucleotides: TGCGCCAGCAGCCCGACCGTCACCGGAGCTGCGACCCAGTACTTC.

This clonotype was recorded a few times. The chain uses TRBV7-9 and TRBJ1-6; D is ambiguous. Germline V gene lookup returns CDR1 SEHNR and CDR2 FQNEAQ (reference sequence). The CDR3 contains 12 residues. Trimming cost V 5 bases and J 9 bases, with 8 bases left between them. This CDR3 reads CASSDHGSPLHF. CDR3 sequence (DNA): TGTGCCAGCAGCGATCACGGTTCACCCCTCCACTTT.

This chain connects TRBV15 to TRBJ2-7, with 9 bases matching TRBD1. This CDR3 is 15 amino acids long. Per germline, CDR1 LNHNV and CDR2 YYDKDF (reference sequence). The V and J ends lost 2 bases and 2 bases, in that order; junction bases with no gene match: 4. The CDR3 sequence: CATSRPGQGPYEQYV. CDR3 DNA sequence: TGTGCCACCAGCAGACCGGGACAGGGTCCCTACGAGCAGTACGTC.